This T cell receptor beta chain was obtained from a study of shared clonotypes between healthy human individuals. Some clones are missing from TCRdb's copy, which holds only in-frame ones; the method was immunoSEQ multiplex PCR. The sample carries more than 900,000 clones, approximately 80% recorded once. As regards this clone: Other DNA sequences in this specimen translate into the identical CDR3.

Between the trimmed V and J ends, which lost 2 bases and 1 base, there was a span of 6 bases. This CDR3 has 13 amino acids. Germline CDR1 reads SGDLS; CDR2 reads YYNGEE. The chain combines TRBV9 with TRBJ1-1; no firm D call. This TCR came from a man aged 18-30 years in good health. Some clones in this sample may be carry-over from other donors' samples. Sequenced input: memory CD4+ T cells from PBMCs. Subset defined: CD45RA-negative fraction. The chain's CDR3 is CASSVVRNTEAFF. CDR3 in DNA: TGTGCCAGCAGCGTCGTCAGGAACACTGAAGCTTTCTTT. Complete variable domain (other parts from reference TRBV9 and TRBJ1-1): DSGVTQTPKHLITATGQRVTLRCSPRSGDLSVYWYQQSLDQGLQFLIQYYNGEERAKGNILERFSAQQFPDLHSELNLSSLELGDSALYFCASSVVRNTEAFFGQGTRLTVV.